What follows is one T cell receptor (beta chain) and its context. What it binds is unknown. Germline V gives CDR1 SEHNR, CDR2 FQNEAQ (reference sequence). The CDR3 runs 15 residues. The germline V and J ends were trimmed by 3 bases and 6 bases, with 16 bases remaining between them. Time point reported: week 47, end of study. Every single dose of the vaccine, 300 ug of mutant IDH1 20-mer peptide, came with topical imiquimod. These data are taken from a study of a mutant IDH1 vaccine in newly diagnosed glioma. Overall study: Those enrolled had earlier been treated with radiotherapy, temozolomide, or both, mostly both.

Clones were read by immunoSEQ multiplex PCR, and TCRdb kept only the in-frame ones, dropping some. The data show under 40,000 clones, approximately 89% seen once. This sequence was found in a man in his forties with glioma. Here the sequenced sample was PBMCs, taken from a glioma patient whose treatment included an IDH1 peptide vaccine. The rearrangement uses TRBV7-9 and TRBJ2-3; perhaps TRBD2 as D (5 bases). Here the CDR3 reads CASSLPQDSSDTQYF. In DNA, the CDR3 is TGTGCCAGCAGCTTGCCGCAGGACTCGTCGGATACGCAGTATTTT. The whole variable domain, remainder taken from reference TRBV7-9 and TRBJ2-3, is DTGVSQNPRHKITKRGQNVTFRCDPISEHNRLYWYRQTLGQGPEFLTYFQNEAQLEKSRLLSDRFSAERPKGSFSTLEIQRTEQGDSAMYLCASSLPQDSSDTQYFGPGTRLTVL.